This T cell receptor beta chain is drawn from a study of blood T cell repertoires in COVID-19. At the level of the study: Researchers got acute and convalescent COVID-19 samples from the United States, Italy and Spain. PBMCs, B-cell-depleted T cells, or T cells provided the cDNA or gDNA that made up the material.

CDR1 and CDR2 (germline): KGHDR, SFDVKD. The V segment lost 7 bases and the J segment 2 bases; nucleotides outside the gene matches: 2. The length of the CDR3 is 13 residues. As processed by the authors: Cell counts per sample came from amplifying reference gene primers. Produced via immunoSEQ multiplex PCR; TCRdb's table is partial and in-frame only. V, J and clone size are taken as reported in that table, and D and trimming were inferred from the DNA itself. This sample has some 200,000 clones, with over 75% found just once. Sequenced input: peripheral blood. This chain links TRBV24-1 with TRBJ2-3, with 7 bases matching TRBD2. This receptor was taken from a woman between 35 and 50 years old with acute or convalescent COVID-19. CDR3 bases: TGTGCCACCAGCAGCGGGGTCACAGATACGCAGTATTTT. It yields the protein CATSSGVTDTQYF.